The sequence of this T cell receptor beta chain was determined in a study of T cells in localized non-small cell lung cancer. In the case of this clone: Its antigen remains unknown.

Produced via immunoSEQ multiplex PCR; TCRdb's table is partial and in-frame only. The table has some 32,000 clones, roughly 94% seen once. The V end lost 2 bases, the J end lost 0 bases, and 6 bases lay between the germline ends. CDR3 length: 14 amino acids. The V gene's germline CDR1 is SGHTA and CDR2 FQGTGA. General study results and limits: T cell clonality was highest in uninvolved adjacent lung, above tumor. Longer overall survival was associated with a higher density of T cells in the blood. Heterogeneity remains possible, as sequencing covered one tumor region only. A median about 56 of the top 100 tumor clones appeared in adjacent lung.

The clonotype originates from a woman aged 40-70 years with stage I lung adenocarcinoma. This chain links TRBV7-3 with TRBJ2-3; D unresolved. The source material was peripheral blood, sampled before any cancer treatment. The CDR3 DNA reads TGTGCCAGCAGCTTATGGGCGAGCACAGATACGCAGTATTTT. Translating gives CASSLWASTDTQYF. Together with reference TRBV7-3 and TRBJ2-3, the CDR3 gives the full variable domain: GAGVSQTPSNKVTEKGKYVELRCDPISGHTALYWYRQSLGQGPEFLIYFQGTGAADDSGLPNDRFFAVRPEGSVSTLKIQRTERGDSAVYLCASSLWASTDTQYFGPGTRLTVL.